This T cell receptor (beta chain) is from a study of T cells in localized non-small cell lung cancer. A word on this clone: Its specificity is unknown.

Trimming pared 7 bases from V and 2 bases from J, leaving 17 bases between. In germline, CDR1 is MNHEY, CDR2 SMNVEV (reference sequence). The CDR3 is made up of 15 amino acids. This table comes from immunoSEQ multiplex PCR, and its TCRdb copy is limited to in-frame clones, with some not included. Of approximately 70,000 clones listed, approximately 87% are singletons. General observations from the study: A single tumor region was sequenced, leaving heterogeneity possible. Within adjacent lung there appeared a median approximately 60 of the top 100 tumor clones. Adjacent uninvolved lung had the highest clonality, suggesting focused antigen responses. Patients showing higher blood T cell density tended to see longer overall survival.

The sequences come from peripheral blood, collected before any cancer treatment. The sequence came from a male donor at least 60 years old with stage III squamous cell lung carcinoma. The chain couples TRBV27 to TRBJ1-2; TRBD1 is a possible D gene (5 bases). The CDR3: CASTSLVRQNYGYTF. CDR3 nucleotides: TGTGCCAGCACCTCACTGGTCAGACAGAACTATGGCTACACCTTC.